The entry below describes one T cell receptor beta chain. The entry originates in a study of CD8 T cells in Susac syndrome. The authors reverse transcribed roughly 0.5 to 1 ug RNA with random hexamers. The amplification used immunoSEQ multiplex PCR on TCR beta CDR3; it spanned 54 Vbeta and 13 Jbeta. Each CDR3 protein is one row after TCRdb ran MiXCR on the immunoSEQ multiplex PCR reads. The table lists around 190,000 distinct CDR3 sequences, approximately 95% of them singletons. TCR beta from blood CD8+ and CD4+ T cells was sequenced. The patients who served as multiple sclerosis controls were treatment-naive and had stable or active relapsing-remitting disease that fulfilled the revised McDonald criteria. TEMRA cells were enriched by FACS, and CD4+ and CD8+ T cells were negatively isolated. Material for sequencing was CD8+ T cells from PBMCs. The receptor was derived from a human donor with multiple sclerosis.

The CDR3 loop reads CASSSKGLGRTEAFF. Here the CDR3 DNA reads TGTGCCAGCAGTTCCAAGGGACTGGGAAGAACTGAAGCTTTCTTT. The chain recombines TRBV3-1 with TRBJ1-1; TRBD1 is a possible D gene (5 bases). The V gene's germline CDR1 is LGHDT and CDR2 YNNKEL (reference sequence). The CDR3 is 15 amino acids. V dropped 6 bases and J dropped 5 bases, with 19 bases sitting between them. Using reference TRBV3-1 and TRBJ1-1 for the parts outside the CDR3, the full variable domain is DTAVSQTPKYLVTQMGNDKSIKCEQNLGHDTMYWYKQDSKKFLKIMFSYNNKELIINETVPNRFSPKSPDKAHLNLHINSLELGDSAVYFCASSSKGLGRTEAFFGQGTRLTVV.